This TCR beta chain was identified during a study of cytomegalovirus exposure and HLA in healthy donors. Study-wide context: Among the approximately 370 donors who were genotyped, 81% fell in the genetic ancestry cluster that is associated with self-reported Caucasian donors.

Use of 60 Vbeta and 13 Jbeta primers characterized the PCR. The assay was immunoSEQ multiplex PCR, and TCRdb's table has in-frame clones only and misses some. In the table there are about 140,000 clones, roughly 80% of which are singletons. This clone was counted once. Its target is not known. The V gene end was trimmed by 4 bases and the J gene end by 1 base; junction bases not matched to a gene: 14. Germline V gene lookup returns CDR1 SGHRS and CDR2 YFSETQ. The CDR3 totals 17 residues. Study-level points and caveats: A list of 150 or so TCR beta chains associated with cytomegalovirus was given. The authors judged a highly shared variant cluster likely a sequencing artifact.

Specimen: PBMCs. This clonotype originated in a female donor in good health and CMV-seronegative. The chain employs TRBV5-1 and TRBJ2-7; 7 nucleotides align to TRBD1. The CDR3 region is CASSVGMGQLISYEQYF. The CDR3 region has the DNA TGCGCCAGCAGCGTTGGTATGGGACAGTTGATTTCCTACGAGCAGTACTTC.